The 13 T cell receptor beta chains reported below all come from one sample, sequenced in a study of cytomegalovirus exposure and HLA in healthy donors. PCR employed 60 Vbeta and 13 Jbeta primers. Produced via immunoSEQ multiplex PCR; TCRdb's table is partial and in-frame only. The sample has roughly 200,000 clones, 70% to 75% seen once. The sample taken for sequencing was PBMCs. These receptors came from a male donor in good health and CMV-seronegative.

This clone was detected a few times. The CDR3 sequence: CASSYDSSSGANVLTF. As DNA, the CDR3 is TGTGCCAGCAGTTACGACAGTTCCTCTGGGGCCAACGTCCTGACTTTC. This chain uses TRBV6-5 with TRBJ2-6, with D tentatively TRBD1 (5 bases). Germline V gene lookup returns CDR1 MNHEY and CDR2 SVGAGI. The V and J ends lost 2 bases and 0 bases respectively, with 8 bases between them. The CDR3 covers 16 residues.

This chain connects TRBV6-5 to TRBJ2-1; 14 bases align to TRBD2. Germline V gene sequence: CDR1 MNHEY, CDR2 SVGAGI. The CDR3 has 15 residues. The V and J ends lost 5 bases and 9 bases, in that order; junction bases with no gene match: 6. The CDR3 nucleotides are TGTGCCAGCAGTCAAGGGACTAGCGGGAGTGGTGAGCAGTTCTTC. Its protein product is CASSQGTSGSGEQFF.

On this clone itself: This sample also contains other DNA sequences that code for the same CDR3. V and J are TRBV7-3 and TRBJ1-5; the D is unclear. The CDR3 contains 13 residues. The ends were cut back, 0 bases at V and 5 bases at J, with 5 bases in the middle. Germline V gives CDR1 SGHTA, CDR2 FQGTGA. CDR3: CASSLTRDQPQHF. The CDR3 DNA reads TGTGCCAGCAGCTTAACGAGAGATCAGCCCCAGCATTTT.

This chain uses TRBV19 with TRBJ1-5; tentatively, D is TRBD1 (6 bases). CDR1 is LNHDA and CDR2 is SQIVND in the germline V gene (reference sequence). V was shortened by 5 bases and J by 0 bases, with 14 bases between the two germline ends. This CDR3 comprises 16 residues. The CDR3 loop is CASSDQGQYSNQPQHF. The CDR3 region has the DNA TGTGCCAGTAGTGACCAAGGACAGTATAGCAATCAGCCCCAGCATTTT.

The CDR3 DNA reads TGTGCCAGCCGGCGAGCAGGGGACACCGGGGAGCTGTTTTTT. Translated: CASRRAGDTGELFF. V and J are TRBV27 and TRBJ2-2; a possible D gene is TRBD1 (6 bases). There are 14 residues in the CDR3. CDR1 and CDR2 from the germline V gene are MNHEY and SMNVEV (reference sequence). V was clipped by 8 bases and J by 3 bases, with 13 bases between them.

The gene calls are TRBV20-1 and TRBJ2-7; D is possibly TRBD1 (5 bases). The ends were cut back, 1 base at V and 6 bases at J, with 7 bases in the middle. The germline CDR1 and CDR2 sequences are DFQATT and SNEGSKA (reference sequence). The CDR3 is 11 amino acids. The DNA of the CDR3 is TGCAGTGCTAGAGGACAGCTCGAGCAGTACTTC. This gives the protein CSARGQLEQYF.

The rearrangement links TRBV25-1 to TRBJ2-7; 10 positions match TRBD1. The CDR3 loop spans 14 amino acids. Germline trimming cut 3 bases from V and 3 bases from J; bases unmatched to any gene: 2. From germline, CDR1 is MGHDK and CDR2 SYGVNS. CDR3 bases: TGTGCCAGCAGTGACCGGACAGGGGGCTACGAGCAGTACTTC. Translated: CASSDRTGGYEQYF.

This clone has more than one count but fewer than ten. This sequence joins TRBV19 and TRBJ2-2; D uncertain. With 2 bases removed from V and 6 bases from J, the gap between germline ends came to 16 bases. This CDR3 spans 16 amino acids. The V gene's germline CDR1 is LNHDA and CDR2 SQIVND (reference sequence). The CDR3 nucleotides read TGTGCCAGTAGTATAAACCCCCTCTCTAGTCCCGGGGAGCTGTTTTTT. This sequence encodes CASSINPLSSPGELFF.

V and J are TRBV7-3 and TRBJ2-5; TRBD2 matches at 8 bases. Trimming took 6 bases from V and 6 from J; bases not matched to a gene: 9. Germline lookup yields CDR1 SGHTA and CDR2 FQGTGA. There are 14 residues in the CDR3. The chain's CDR3 is CASSSPEREKTQYF. CDR3 in DNA: TGTGCCAGCAGTTCTCCGGAGCGGGAGAAGACCCAGTACTTC.

A remark on this clone: Other DNA sequences in the same sample also yield this CDR3. The CDR3 sequence is CASSTSTDTQYF. The CDR3 bases are TGTGCCAGCAGCACTAGCACAGATACGCAGTATTTT. The gene calls are TRBV28 and TRBJ2-3; D uncertain. The CDR3 loop spans 12 amino acids. The V gene lost 6 bases and the J gene lost 0 bases, with 4 bases spanning the gap. Germline V gene data show CDR1 as MDHEN and CDR2 as SYDVKM.

The chain combines TRBV19 with TRBJ1-1, with TRBD1 as a possible D gene (5 bases). CDR1 and CDR2 from the germline V gene are LNHDA and SQIVND (reference sequence). The CDR3 loop spans 12 amino acids. The germline V and J ends were trimmed by 2 bases and 10 bases, with 11 bases remaining between them. The DNA for the CDR3 is TGTGCCAGTAGTATACGGGGGAGGGCAGCTTTCTTT. It translates to CASSIRGRAAFF.

J is TRBJ1-5 and V is TRBV28; tentative D call: TRBD1 (6 bases). CDR3 size: 15 residues. V gave up 5 bases and J gave up 2 bases, with 13 bases separating them. Germline lookup yields CDR1 MDHEN and CDR2 SYDVKM. CDR3 coding DNA: TGTGCCAGCAGTACTACAGGGCAAGGCAATCAGCCCCAGCATTTT. Its translation: CASSTTGQGNQPQHF.

CDR3 sequence (DNA): TGTGCCAGCAGCCAGGTGGGAGGGTTCCAGCCCCAGCATTTT. Protein product: CASSQVGGFQPQHF. This chain connects TRBV28 to TRBJ1-5; D unresolved. V lost 6 bases and J 7 bases, leaving 16 bases between the germline ends. This CDR3 is 14 amino acids long. From germline, CDR1 is MDHEN and CDR2 SYDVKM.